This T cell receptor beta chain emerged from a study of T cell responses to AZD1222 COVID-19 vaccine. Study-wide results and limits: Baseline seropositivity occurred in only a handful of AZD1222 recipients.

On this clone itself: Its antigen is undetermined.

Trimming stripped 3 bases from V and 5 bases from J, with 11 bases between. Germline CDR1 SGHNT, CDR2 YYREEE (reference sequence). The CDR3 is 13 amino acids. Profiled with immunoSEQ multiplex PCR; TCRdb holds only in-frame clones, not every one. The table has approximately 94,000 clones, about 88% seen once. The sequenced sample was peripheral blood, obtained on day 0 of AZD1222 vaccination. The V gene is TRBV5-4, the J gene TRBJ2-5; D is possibly TRBD2 (6 bases). This sequence originates from an adult in good health. CDR3 sequence (DNA): TGTGCCAGCAGCTCAGCGGGCCTGGAGACCCAGTACTTC. Protein sequence: CASSSAGLETQYF.